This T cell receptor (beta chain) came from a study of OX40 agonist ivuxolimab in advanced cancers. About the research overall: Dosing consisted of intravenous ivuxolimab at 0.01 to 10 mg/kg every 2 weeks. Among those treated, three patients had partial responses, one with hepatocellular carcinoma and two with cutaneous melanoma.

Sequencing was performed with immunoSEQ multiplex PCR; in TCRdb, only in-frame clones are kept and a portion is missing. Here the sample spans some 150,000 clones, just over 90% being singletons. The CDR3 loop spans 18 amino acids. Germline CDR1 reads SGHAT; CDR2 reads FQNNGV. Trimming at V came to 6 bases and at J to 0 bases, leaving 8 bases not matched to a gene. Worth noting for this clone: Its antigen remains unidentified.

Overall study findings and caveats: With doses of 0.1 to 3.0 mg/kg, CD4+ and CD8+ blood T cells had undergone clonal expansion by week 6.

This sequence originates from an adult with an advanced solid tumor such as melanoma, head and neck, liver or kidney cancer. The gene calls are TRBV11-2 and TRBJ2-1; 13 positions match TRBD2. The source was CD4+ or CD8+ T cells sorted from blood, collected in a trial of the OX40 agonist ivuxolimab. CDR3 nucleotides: TGTGCCAGCAGACGTTCTGGGACTAGCGGGATCTCCTACAATGAGCAGTTCTTC. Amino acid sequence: CASRRSGTSGISYNEQFF.